This T cell receptor beta chain was found in a study of cytomegalovirus exposure and HLA in healthy donors. Notes on the study in general: Later analysis associated a missense DCLRE1C variant with TCR beta V- and J-gene trimming. In an earlier analysis, about 87% or about 30%: the productive usage of most TCR beta V segments.

V lost 11 bases to trimming and J lost 0 bases; unmatched junction nucleotides: 3. CDR1 and CDR2 (germline): SEHNR, FQNEAQ (reference sequence). The CDR3 totals 12 residues. The study ran its PCR with 60 Vbeta and 13 Jbeta primers. Profiled with immunoSEQ multiplex PCR; TCRdb holds only in-frame clones, not every one. The sample lists 130,000 to 150,000 clones, around three quarters occurring once. The donors comprised healthy bone marrow donors. This clone was detected a few times. Its cognate antigen is unknown. Sequenced material: PBMCs. This sequence was found in a woman between 40 and 50 years old in good health and CMV-seropositive. V usage is TRBV7-9 and J usage is TRBJ1-1, with 7 positions matching TRBD1. CDR3: CAGQELNTEAFF. The CDR3 DNA reads TGTGCCGGACAGGAATTGAACACTGAAGCTTTCTTT.